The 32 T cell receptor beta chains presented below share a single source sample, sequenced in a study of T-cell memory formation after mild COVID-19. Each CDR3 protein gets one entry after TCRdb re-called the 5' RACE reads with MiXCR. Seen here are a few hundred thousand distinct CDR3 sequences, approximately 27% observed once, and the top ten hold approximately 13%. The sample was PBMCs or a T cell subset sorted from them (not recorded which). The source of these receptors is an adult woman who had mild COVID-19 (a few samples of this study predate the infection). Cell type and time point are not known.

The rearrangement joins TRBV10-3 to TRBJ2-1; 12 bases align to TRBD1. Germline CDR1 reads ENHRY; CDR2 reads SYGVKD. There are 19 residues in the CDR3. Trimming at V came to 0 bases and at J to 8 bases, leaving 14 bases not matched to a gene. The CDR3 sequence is CAISESTGSPGTGGDEQFF. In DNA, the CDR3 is TGTGCCATCAGTGAGTCGACAGGCTCCCCGGGGACAGGGGGCGATGAGCAGTTCTTC.

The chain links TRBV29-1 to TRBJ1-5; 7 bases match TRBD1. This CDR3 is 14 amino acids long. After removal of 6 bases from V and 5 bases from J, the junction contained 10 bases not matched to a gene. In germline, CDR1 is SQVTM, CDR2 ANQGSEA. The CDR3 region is CSVRVGGTDQPQHF. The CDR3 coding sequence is TGCAGCGTACGAGTTGGGGGGACAGATCAGCCCCAGCATTTT.

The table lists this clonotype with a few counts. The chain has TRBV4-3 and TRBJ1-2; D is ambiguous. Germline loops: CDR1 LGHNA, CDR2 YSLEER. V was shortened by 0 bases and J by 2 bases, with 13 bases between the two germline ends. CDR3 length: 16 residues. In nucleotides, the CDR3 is TGCGCCAGCAGCCAAGACGTTCCGGAATCGAACTATGGCTACACCTTC. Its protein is CASSQDVPESNYGYTF.

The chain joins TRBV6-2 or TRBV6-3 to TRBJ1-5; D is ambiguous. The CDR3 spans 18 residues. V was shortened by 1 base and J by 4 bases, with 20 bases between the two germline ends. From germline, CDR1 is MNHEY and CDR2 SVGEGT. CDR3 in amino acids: CASSYYRVRGGRNQPQHF. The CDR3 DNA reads TGTGCCAGCAGTTACTATCGGGTGAGAGGAGGAAGAAATCAGCCCCAGCATTTT.

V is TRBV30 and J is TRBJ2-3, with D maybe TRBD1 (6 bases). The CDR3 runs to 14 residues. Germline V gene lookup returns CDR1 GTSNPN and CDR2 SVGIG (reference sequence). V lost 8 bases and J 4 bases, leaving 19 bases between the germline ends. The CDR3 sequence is CAGIRRGFADTQYF. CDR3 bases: TGTGCCGGGATACGAAGGGGGTTCGCAGATACGCAGTATTTT.

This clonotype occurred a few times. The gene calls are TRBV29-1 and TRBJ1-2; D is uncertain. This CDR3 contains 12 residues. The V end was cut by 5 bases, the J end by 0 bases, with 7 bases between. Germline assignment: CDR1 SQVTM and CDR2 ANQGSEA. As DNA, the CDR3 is TGCAGCGTTTGGTCATCTAACTATGGCTACACCTTC. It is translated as CSVWSSNYGYTF.

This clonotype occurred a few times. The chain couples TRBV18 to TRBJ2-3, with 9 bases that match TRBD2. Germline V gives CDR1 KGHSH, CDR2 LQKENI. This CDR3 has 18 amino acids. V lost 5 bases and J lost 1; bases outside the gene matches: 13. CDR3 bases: TGTGCCAGCTCATCCATGGAGATACTAGCGGGTGGCACAGATACGCAGTATTTT. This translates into CASSSMEILAGGTDTQYF.

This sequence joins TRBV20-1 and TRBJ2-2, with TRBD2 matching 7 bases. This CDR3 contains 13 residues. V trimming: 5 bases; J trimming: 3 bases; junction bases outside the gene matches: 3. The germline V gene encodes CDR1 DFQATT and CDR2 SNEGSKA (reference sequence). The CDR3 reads CSAPSGHTGELFF. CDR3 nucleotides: TGCAGTGCTCCTAGCGGACACACCGGGGAGCTGTTTTTT.

CDR3 coding DNA: TGTGCCAGTAGTCGCAGGGCTGATGAAAAACTGTTTTTT. Its translation: CASSRRADEKLFF. The rearrangement uses TRBV19 and TRBJ1-4, with TRBD1 as a possible D gene (5 bases). Germline V gene sequence: CDR1 LNHDA, CDR2 SQIVND (reference sequence). This CDR3 is built from 13 residues. V dropped 5 bases and J dropped 6 bases, with 10 bases sitting between them.

In DNA, the CDR3 is TGTGCCAGTTACCGGGACAGGGGCCACGAGCAGTACTTC. This gives the protein CASYRDRGHEQYF. The chain has TRBV6-1 and TRBJ2-7; 10 bases align to TRBD1. V lost 9 bases to trimming and J lost 5 bases; unmatched junction nucleotides: 7. CDR1 MNHNS and CDR2 SASEGT come from the germline V gene. This CDR3 is 13 amino acids long.

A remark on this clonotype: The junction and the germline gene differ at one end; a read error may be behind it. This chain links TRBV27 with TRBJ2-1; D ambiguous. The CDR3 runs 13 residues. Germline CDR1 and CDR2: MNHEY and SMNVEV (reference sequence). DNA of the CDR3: TGTGACAGCAGTTTATTTCGCGGCAATGAGCAGTTCTTC. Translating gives CDSSLFRGNEQFF.

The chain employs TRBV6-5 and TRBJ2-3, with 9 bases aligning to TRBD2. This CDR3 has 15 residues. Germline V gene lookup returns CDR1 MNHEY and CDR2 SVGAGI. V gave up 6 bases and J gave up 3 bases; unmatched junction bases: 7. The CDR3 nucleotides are TGTGCCAGCAGGACAGCGGGAGGCGGAACAGATACGCAGTATTTT. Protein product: CASRTAGGGTDTQYF.

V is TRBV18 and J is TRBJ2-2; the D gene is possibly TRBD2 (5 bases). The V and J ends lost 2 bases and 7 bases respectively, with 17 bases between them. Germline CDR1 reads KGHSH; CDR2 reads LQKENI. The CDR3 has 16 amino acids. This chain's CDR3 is CASSPASGVEIGELFF. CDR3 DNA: TGTGCCAGCTCACCAGCTTCCGGGGTGGAGATCGGGGAGCTGTTTTTT.

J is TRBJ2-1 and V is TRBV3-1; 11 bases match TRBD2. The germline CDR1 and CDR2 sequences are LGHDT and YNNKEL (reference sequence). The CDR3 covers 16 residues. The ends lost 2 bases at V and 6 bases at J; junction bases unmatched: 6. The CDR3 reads CASSQRTSGFSNEQFF. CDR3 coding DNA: TGTGCCAGCAGCCAAAGGACTAGCGGGTTCTCCAATGAGCAGTTCTTC.

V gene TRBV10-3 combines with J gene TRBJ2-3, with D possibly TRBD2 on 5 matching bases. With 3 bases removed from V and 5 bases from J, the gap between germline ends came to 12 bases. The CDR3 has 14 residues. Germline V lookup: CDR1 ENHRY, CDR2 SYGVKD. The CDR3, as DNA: TGTGCCATCAGTGATCCGGGTCGGGAAGATACGCAGTATTTT. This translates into CAISDPGREDTQYF.

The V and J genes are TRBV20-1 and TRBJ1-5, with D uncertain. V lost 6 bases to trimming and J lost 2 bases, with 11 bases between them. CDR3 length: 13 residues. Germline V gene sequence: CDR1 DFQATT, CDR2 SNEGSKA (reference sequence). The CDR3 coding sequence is TGCAGTGCCCGAAGGAAGGGCAATCAGCCCCAGCATTTT. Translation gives CSARRKGNQPQHF.

Here the CDR3 reads CASSVPSGADTQYF. CDR3 DNA sequence: TGCGCCAGCAGCGTGCCTAGCGGGGCAGATACGCAGTATTTT. The chain uses TRBV5-1 and TRBJ2-3, with 9 bases that match TRBD2. The CDR3 covers 14 residues. The V gene end was trimmed by 4 bases and the J gene end by 4 bases; junction bases not matched to a gene: 4. Germline V gene sequence: CDR1 SGHRS, CDR2 YFSETQ.

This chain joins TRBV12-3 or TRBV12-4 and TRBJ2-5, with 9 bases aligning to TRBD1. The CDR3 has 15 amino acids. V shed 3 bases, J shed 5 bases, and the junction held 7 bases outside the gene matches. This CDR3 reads CASSFGTGRGETQYF. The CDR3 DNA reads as TGTGCCAGCAGTTTCGGGACAGGGCGGGGGGAGACCCAGTACTTC.

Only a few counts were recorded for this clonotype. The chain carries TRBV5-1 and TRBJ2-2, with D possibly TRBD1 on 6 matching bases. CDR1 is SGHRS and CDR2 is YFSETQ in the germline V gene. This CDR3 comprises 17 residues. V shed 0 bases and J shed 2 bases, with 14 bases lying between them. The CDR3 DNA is TGCGCCAGCAGCTTGGCGAGGAACAGGGTAAACACCGGGGAGCTGTTTTTT. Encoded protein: CASSLARNRVNTGELFF.

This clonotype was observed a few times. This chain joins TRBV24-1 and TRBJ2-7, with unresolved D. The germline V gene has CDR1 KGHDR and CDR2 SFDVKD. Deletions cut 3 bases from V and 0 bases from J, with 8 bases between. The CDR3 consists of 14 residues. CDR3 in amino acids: CATSDQANSYEQYF. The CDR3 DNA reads TGTGCCACCAGTGATCAAGCCAACTCCTACGAGCAGTACTTC.

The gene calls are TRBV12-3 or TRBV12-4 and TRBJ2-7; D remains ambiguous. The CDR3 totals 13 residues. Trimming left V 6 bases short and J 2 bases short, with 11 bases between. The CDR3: CASSRGGAYEQYF. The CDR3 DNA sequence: TGTGCCAGCAGCCGTGGTGGGGCCTACGAGCAGTACTTC.

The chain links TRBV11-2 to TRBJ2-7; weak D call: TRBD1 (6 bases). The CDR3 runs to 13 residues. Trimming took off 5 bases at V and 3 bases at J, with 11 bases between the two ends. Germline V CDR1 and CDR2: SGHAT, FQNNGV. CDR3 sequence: CASSRQANYEQYF. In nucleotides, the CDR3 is TGTGCCAGCAGCCGACAGGCAAACTACGAGCAGTACTTC.

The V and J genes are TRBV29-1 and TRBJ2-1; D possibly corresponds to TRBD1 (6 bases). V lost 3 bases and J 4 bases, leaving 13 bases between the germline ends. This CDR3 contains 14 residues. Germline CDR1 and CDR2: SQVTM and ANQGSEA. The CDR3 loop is CSVEGMDRYNEQFF. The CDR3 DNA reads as TGCAGCGTTGAGGGAATGGACAGATACAATGAGCAGTTCTTC.

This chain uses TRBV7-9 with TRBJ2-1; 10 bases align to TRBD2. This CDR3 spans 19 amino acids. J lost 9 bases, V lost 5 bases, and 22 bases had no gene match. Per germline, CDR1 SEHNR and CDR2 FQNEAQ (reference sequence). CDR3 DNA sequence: TGTGCCAGCAGCACCAGCTCCAGTTTACTAGCGGGGATCGCGACTGAGCAGTTCTTC. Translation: CASSTSSSLLAGIATEQFF. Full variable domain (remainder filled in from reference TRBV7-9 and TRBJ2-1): DTGVSQNPRHKITKRGQNVTFRCDPISEHNRLYWYRQTLGQGPEFLTYFQNEAQLEKSRLLSDRFSAERPKGSFSTLEIQRTEQGDSAMYLCASSTSSSLLAGIATEQFFGPGTRLTVL.

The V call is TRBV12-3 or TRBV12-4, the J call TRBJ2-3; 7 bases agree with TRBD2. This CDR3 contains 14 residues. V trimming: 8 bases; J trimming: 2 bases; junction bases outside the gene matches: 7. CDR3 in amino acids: CASRGDGTTDTQYF. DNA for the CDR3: TGTGCCAGCCGGGGGGACGGAACCACAGATACGCAGTATTTT.

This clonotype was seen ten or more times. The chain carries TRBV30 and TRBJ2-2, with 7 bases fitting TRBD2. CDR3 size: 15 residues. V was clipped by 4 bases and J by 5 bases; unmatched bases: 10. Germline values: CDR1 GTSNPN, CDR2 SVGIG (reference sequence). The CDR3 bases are TGTGCCTGGATGATGGGGAGGGGACGAACCGGGGAGCTGTTTTTT. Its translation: CAWMMGRGRTGELFF.

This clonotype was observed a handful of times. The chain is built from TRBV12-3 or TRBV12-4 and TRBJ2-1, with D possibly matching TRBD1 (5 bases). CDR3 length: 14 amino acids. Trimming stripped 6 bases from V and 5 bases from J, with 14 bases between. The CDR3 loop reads CASSPRQYHNEQFF. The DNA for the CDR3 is TGTGCCAGCAGCCCAAGACAGTACCACAATGAGCAGTTCTTC.

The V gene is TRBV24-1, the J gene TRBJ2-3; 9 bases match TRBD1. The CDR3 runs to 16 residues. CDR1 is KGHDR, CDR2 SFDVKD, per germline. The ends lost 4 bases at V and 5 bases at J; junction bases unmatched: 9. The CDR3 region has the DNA TGTGCCACCAGTGACCACGGGACAGGGTCGCAAGATACGCAGTATTTT. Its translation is CATSDHGTGSQDTQYF.

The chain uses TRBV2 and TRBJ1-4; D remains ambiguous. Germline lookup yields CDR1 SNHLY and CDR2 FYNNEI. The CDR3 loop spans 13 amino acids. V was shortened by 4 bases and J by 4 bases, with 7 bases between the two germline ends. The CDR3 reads CASSVELNEKLFF. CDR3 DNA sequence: TGTGCCAGCAGTGTTGAGCTTAATGAAAAACTGTTTTTT.

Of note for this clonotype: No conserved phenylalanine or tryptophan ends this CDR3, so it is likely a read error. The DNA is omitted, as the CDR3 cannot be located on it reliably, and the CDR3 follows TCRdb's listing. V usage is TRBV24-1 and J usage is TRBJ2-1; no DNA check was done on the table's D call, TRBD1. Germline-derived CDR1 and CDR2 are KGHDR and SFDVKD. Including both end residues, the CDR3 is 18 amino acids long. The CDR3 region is CATSDLQGTGVMNNDESL.

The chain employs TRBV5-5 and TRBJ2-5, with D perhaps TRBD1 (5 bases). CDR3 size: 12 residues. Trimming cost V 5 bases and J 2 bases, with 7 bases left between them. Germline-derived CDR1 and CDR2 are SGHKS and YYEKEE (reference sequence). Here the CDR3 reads CASRPGQETQYF. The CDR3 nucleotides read TGTGCCAGCAGACCAGGGCAAGAGACCCAGTACTTC.

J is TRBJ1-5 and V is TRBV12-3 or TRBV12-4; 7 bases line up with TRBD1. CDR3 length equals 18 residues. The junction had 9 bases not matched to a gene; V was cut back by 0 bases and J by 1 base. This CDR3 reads CASSLAFRQGRSNQPQHF. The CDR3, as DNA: TGTGCCAGCAGTTTAGCGTTTAGACAGGGTCGGAGCAATCAGCCCCAGCATTTT.